The entry that follows covers one TCR beta chain sequence. This CDR3 is 13 amino acids long. Germline loops: CDR1 SGDLS, CDR2 YYNGEE. The V end lost 0 bases, the J end lost 7 bases, and 10 bases lay between the germline ends. This sample was taken from a study of blood T cell repertoires in COVID-19. Across the whole study: Collection of acute and convalescent COVID-19 samples took place in the United States, Italy and Spain. The analysed material was cDNA or gDNA that came from T cells, B-cell-depleted T cells, or PBMCs.

Data came from immunoSEQ multiplex PCR; TCRdb stores just in-frame clones and leaves some out. The sample lists 250,000 to 300,000 clones, over 70% occurring once. The gene calls are TRBV9 and TRBJ2-5; tentative D call: TRBD2 (5 bases). Specimen: peripheral blood. This clonotype was sampled from a woman in her thirties or forties who had recovered from COVID-19. CDR3 protein: CASSVVASGTQYF. The CDR3 DNA is TGTGCCAGCAGCGTAGTGGCAAGCGGGACCCAGTACTTC.